A single T cell receptor (beta chain) is shown here with its context. The data were taken from a study of blood T cell repertoires in COVID-19. The CDR3 contains 14 residues. The V gene's germline CDR1 is SEHNR and CDR2 FQNEAQ (reference sequence). Trimming shortened V by 1 base and J by 4 bases, and 7 bases separated the two germline ends. The data were produced by immunoSEQ multiplex PCR, yet TCRdb's version contains in-frame clones alone and is incomplete. The sample shows approximately 140,000 clones, about 86% of them seen only once. Participants had their cohort set by participant-reported clinical history.

This TCR was recovered from a man aged 40-49 years with acute COVID-19. Input material: PBMCs or T cells enriched from blood (not recorded which). V is TRBV7-9 and J is TRBJ2-2, with D unclear. The CDR3 loop is CASSLVLSTGELFF. The DNA of the CDR3 is TGTGCCAGCAGCTTAGTTTTGAGCACCGGGGAGCTGTTTTTT.